This entry lists 27 T cell receptor beta chains sequenced from one sample in a study of Graves' ophthalmopathy and Graves' hyperthyroidism. The authors amplified TCR beta CDR3 regions, and they did so from RNA transcripts for repertoire sequencing. HTBI primers primed a first-round RT-PCR, and a second-round multiplex PCR followed. MiXCR, run by TCRdb on the multiplex PCR reads, gives a single entry per CDR3 protein. The sample holds under 800,000 distinct CDR3 sequences, around a fifth seen once. Material for sequencing was peripheral blood. All receptors derive from a woman between 18 and 29 years old with stable Graves' hyperthyroidism. Some clones in this sample may be carry-over from other donors' samples.

The V and J genes are TRBV18 and TRBJ2-2; perhaps TRBD2 as D (5 bases). Trimming left V 1 base short and J 4 bases short, with 13 bases between. Germline loops: CDR1 KGHSH, CDR2 LQKENI. The CDR3 has 16 residues. The CDR3 nucleotides read TGTGCCAGCTCACCACGAGAGAGGGCTGGCACCGGGGAGCTGTTTTTT. It is translated as CASSPRERAGTGELFF. The full variable domain, rest sourced from reference TRBV18 and TRBJ2-2, is NAGVMQNPRHLVRRRGQEARLRCSPMKGHSHVYWYRQLPEEGLKFMVYLQKENIIDESGMPKERFSAEFPKEGPSILRIQQVVRGDSAAYFCASSPRERAGTGELFFGEGSRLTVL.

The chain has TRBV28 and TRBJ2-7; TRBD1 agrees at 8 bases. Germline V lookup: CDR1 MDHEN, CDR2 SYDVKM. This CDR3 contains 12 residues. The ends lost 5 bases at V and 11 bases at J; junction bases unmatched: 8. The CDR3 DNA follows: TGTGCCAGCAGTCGTATGACAGGGGAAAAGTACTTC. Translated, it gives CASSRMTGEKYF.

This clonotype was seen only a few times. At one end the junction does not follow the germline gene, possibly because of a read error. The rearrangement links TRBV6-5 to TRBJ1-2; the D is unclear. Germline lookup yields CDR1 MNHEY and CDR2 SVGAGI. This CDR3 spans 13 amino acids. The CDR3 region has the DNA TGTGCCGGCAGTTACGGGAGGGTCTATGGCTACACCTTC. The encoded protein is CAGSYGRVYGYTF.

V is TRBV20-1 and J is TRBJ1-2; no clear D gene. Trimming removed 2 bases at V and 8 bases at J, with 18 bases between. The V gene's germline CDR1 is DFQATT and CDR2 SNEGSKA (reference sequence). The CDR3 contains 14 residues. Here the CDR3 DNA reads TGCAGTGCTAGAACCTCCTCCGCCCCGGGGGGCTACACCTTC. It translates to CSARTSSAPGGYTF.

The V call is TRBV11-1, the J call TRBJ2-2; 7 positions agree with TRBD1. Germline lookup yields CDR1 SGHAT and CDR2 FQDESV (reference sequence). The V and J ends lost 4 bases and 4 bases, in that order; junction bases with no gene match: 12. The CDR3 has 17 amino acids. As DNA, the CDR3 is TGTGCCAGCAGCTCCACAGAAGGGACAGTTGGCACCGGGGAGCTGTTTTTT. Translating it yields CASSSTEGTVGTGELFF.

Ten or more counts support this clonotype. V gene TRBV6-1 combines with J gene TRBJ1-1, with 9 positions matching TRBD1. The CDR3 spans 14 residues. Germline assignment: CDR1 MNHNS and CDR2 SASEGT. Germline trimming cut 5 bases from V and 2 bases from J; bases unmatched to any gene: 3. The CDR3 DNA is TGTGCCAGCAGTACACAGGGGGCAAACACTGAAGCTTTCTTT. It specifies CASSTQGANTEAFF.

This clonotype has a count of ten or more. The chain has TRBV6-4 and TRBJ2-2; D is undetermined. The CDR3 runs 15 residues. Trimming stripped 4 bases from V and 6 bases from J, with 15 bases between. Germline loops: CDR1 MRHNA, CDR2 SNTAGT. The CDR3 DNA reads TGTGCCAGCAGTGGCGAGCCAAGTCGCCCCGGGGAGCTGTTTTTT. Its protein product is CASSGEPSRPGELFF.

The chain recombines TRBV6-1 with TRBJ1-6; D remains unclear. V was trimmed by 0 bases and J by 9 bases, leaving 12 bases between them. The CDR3 is made up of 15 amino acids. Per germline, CDR1 MNHNS and CDR2 SASEGT. This CDR3 is CASSEARGRGSPLHF. CDR3 coding DNA: TGTGCCAGCAGTGAAGCAAGAGGCCGGGGTTCACCCCTCCACTTT.

This sequence joins TRBV7-8 and TRBJ1-1, with D tentatively TRBD1 (6 bases). Germline V gives CDR1 SGHVS, CDR2 FQNEAQ. The CDR3 extends over 14 amino acids. Trimming shortened V by 5 bases and J by 6 bases, and 16 bases separated the two germline ends. CDR3 coding DNA: TGTGCCAGCAGCATCTACAGGGATAACGCTGAAGCTTTCTTT. It encodes CASSIYRDNAEAFF.

The V call is TRBV28, the J call TRBJ2-5; a possible D gene is TRBD2 (6 bases). The CDR3 spans 15 residues. V lost 5 bases, J lost 1 base, and 14 bases lay in between. The V gene's germline CDR1 is MDHEN and CDR2 SYDVKM. The CDR3 loop reads CASSPGGASQETQYF. The CDR3 bases are TGTGCCAGCAGTCCTGGAGGGGCTAGCCAAGAGACCCAGTACTTC.

Many counts were recorded for this clonotype. This chain uses TRBV12-3 or TRBV12-4 with TRBJ2-2; 10 nucleotides line up with TRBD2. The CDR3 covers 14 residues. The J segment lost 6 bases and the V segment lost 4 bases, leaving 2 bases of the junction unmatched. The CDR3 nucleotides read TGTGCCAGCAGTTCCAGCGGGGGGGCCGGGGAGCTGTTTTTT. Encoded protein: CASSSSGGAGELFF.

As regards this clonotype: The conserved phenylalanine or tryptophan normally closing the CDR3 is absent here, so this likely arose from a read error. The DNA is omitted, as the CDR3 cannot be located on it reliably, and the CDR3 follows TCRdb's listing. CDR3 sequence reads: CATSPGQGIETQDY. V is TRBV24-1 and J is TRBJ2-5; whether TRBD1, the table's D call, matches the DNA was not checked. The CDR3 length equals 14 residues, ends included. From germline, CDR1 is KGHDR and CDR2 SFDVKD.

This clonotype was seen once. The chain recombines TRBV3-1 with TRBJ1-1; D gene unclear. This CDR3 is built from 13 residues. Germline assignment: CDR1 LGHDT and CDR2 YNNKEL (reference sequence). V gave up 0 bases and J gave up 8 bases, with 10 bases separating them. The CDR3 nucleotides read TGTGCCAGCAGCCAAGATCACGGAACGGAAGCTTTCTTT. It yields the protein CASSQDHGTEAFF.

This clonotype was seen a single time. The chain has TRBV15 and TRBJ1-2; D uncertain. The CDR3 covers 15 residues. Trimming cost V 2 bases and J 7 bases, with 17 bases left between them. The germline V gene has CDR1 LNHNV and CDR2 YYDKDF (reference sequence). The CDR3 here is CATSRRERPWLGYTF. The CDR3 nucleotides are TGTGCCACCAGCAGAAGAGAGAGACCTTGGCTTGGCTACACCTTC.

The rearrangement links TRBV7-2 to TRBJ2-5; TRBD2 matches 9 bases. J lost 4 bases, V lost 2 bases, and 8 bases had no gene match. CDR1 and CDR2 (germline): SGHTA, FQGNSA. The CDR3 sequence is 16 residues long. CDR3 DNA: TGTGCCAGCAGCTTACAAGCGGGGGGCCGAGGAGAGACCCAGTACTTC. Amino acid sequence: CASSLQAGGRGETQYF. Full variable domain (rest looked up from reference TRBV7-2 and TRBJ2-5): GAGVSQSPSNKVTEKGKDVELRCDPISGHTALYWYRQSLGQGLEFLIYFQGNSAPDKSGLPSDRFSAERTGGSVSTLTIQRTQQEDSAVYLCASSLQAGGRGETQYFGPGTRLLVL.

The sample holds a few counts of this clonotype. V gene TRBV19 combines with J gene TRBJ1-1, with D unclear. Germline assignment: CDR1 LNHDA and CDR2 SQIVND (reference sequence). Trimming took off 3 bases at V and 0 bases at J, with 5 bases between the two ends. CDR3 length: 13 amino acids. The CDR3 sequence: CASSMMVNTEAFF. DNA for the CDR3: TGTGCCAGTAGTATGATGGTGAACACTGAAGCTTTCTTT. The full variable domain, its missing parts supplied by reference TRBV19 and TRBJ1-1, is DGGITQSPKYLFRKEGQNVTLSCEQNLNHDAMYWYRQDPGQGLRLIYYSQIVNDFQKGDIAEGYSVSREKKESFPLTVTSAQKNPTAFYLCASSMMVNTEAFFGQGTRLTVV.

In the case of this clonotype: A read error may be the cause here, since a much bigger clone is one base away. The V gene is TRBV20-1, the J gene TRBJ1-2, with 8 nucleotides matching TRBD1. The CDR3 length is 13 residues. Germline CDR1 reads DFQATT; CDR2 reads SNEGSKA (reference sequence). CDR3 in DNA: TGCAGTGCTAGAGATCCGGAGGCAGGGGGCTGCACCTTC. Its translation is CSARDPEAGGCTF.

This clonotype was observed many times. This chain links TRBV6-5 with TRBJ2-2; no firm D call. Trimming removed 2 bases from V and 9 bases from J, with 10 bases in between. Germline CDR1 MNHEY, CDR2 SVGAGI. The CDR3 runs 13 residues. In DNA form, the CDR3 reads TGTGCCAGCAGTTACAACTCCAGACGGGAGCTGTTTTTT. Amino acids: CASSYNSRRELFF.

This clonotype was recorded many times. CDR3 in amino acids: CASSLVGGAGTEAFF. CDR3 bases: TGTGCCAGCAGTTTAGTAGGGGGCGCAGGCACTGAAGCTTTCTTT. V gene TRBV12-3 or TRBV12-4 combines with J gene TRBJ1-1; 7 nucleotides agree with TRBD1. J was trimmed by 4 bases and V by 1 base; bases with no gene match: 6. CDR3 length: 15 residues.

V is TRBV6-5 and J is TRBJ1-3; D not certain. This CDR3 has 15 residues. The V and J ends lost 3 bases and 0 bases respectively, with 9 bases between them. Looked up from germline, CDR1 is MNHEY and CDR2 is SVGAGI. CDR3 protein: CASSYVLDSGNTIYF. The CDR3 DNA is TGTGCCAGCAGTTATGTCCTGGACTCTGGAAACACCATATATTTT.

This clonotype has a count of ten or more. The chain has TRBV25-1 and TRBJ1-1; D is unclear. Per germline, CDR1 MGHDK and CDR2 SYGVNS. The CDR3 consists of 15 residues. V was clipped by 4 bases and J by 1 base, with 13 bases between them. CDR3 in DNA: TGTGCCAGCAGTGGCCGGGCGGCCCGGAACACTGAAGCTTTCTTT. Its protein product is CASSGRAARNTEAFF.

The chain is built from TRBV20-1 and TRBJ2-7; TRBD1 aligns across 7 bases. The V gene's germline CDR1 is DFQATT and CDR2 SNEGSKA (reference sequence). The CDR3 contains 12 residues. V lost 8 bases and J lost 4; bases outside the gene matches: 8. The CDR3 nucleotides read TGCAGTCCCACGGACAGGAGGTACGAGCAGTACTTC. Protein product: CSPTDRRYEQYF.

The J gene is TRBJ2-6, the V gene TRBV6-1; maybe TRBD1 (6 bases). Deletions cut 5 bases from V and 1 base from J, with 12 bases between. CDR3 length equals 16 residues. CDR1 and CDR2 from the germline V gene are MNHNS and SASEGT. As DNA, the CDR3 is TGTGCCAGCAGTCAAGGGACACCGTCTGGGGCCAACGTCCTGACTTTC. Translating it yields CASSQGTPSGANVLTF.

This clonotype was found many times. The genes are TRBV12-3 or TRBV12-4 and TRBJ1-6, with D possibly matching TRBD1 (5 bases). Trimming cost V 3 bases and J 0 bases, with 9 bases left between them. The length of the CDR3 is 16 residues. The CDR3 sequence: CASSFDRLSYNSPLHF. The CDR3, as DNA: TGTGCCAGCAGTTTTGACAGACTCTCCTATAATTCACCCCTCCACTTT.

This clonotype was picked up many times. The J gene is TRBJ1-3, the V gene TRBV6-2 or TRBV6-3; D may be TRBD1 (5 bases). Trimming cost V 0 bases and J 3 bases, with 18 bases left between them. The germline CDR1 and CDR2 sequences are MNHEY and SVGEGT. CDR3 length: 18 amino acids. CDR3 sequence (DNA): TGTGCCAGCAGTTACTCCGCACGGGGCTCGCTCGGTGGAAACACCATATATTTT. It codes for CASSYSARGSLGGNTIYF.

A few counts support this clonotype. This CDR3 is CASSLSKGSSPLHF. As DNA, the CDR3 is TGTGCCAGCAGTTTATCGAAGGGGAGTTCACCCCTCCACTTT. The chain carries TRBV27 and TRBJ1-6, with a tentative D call TRBD1 (5 bases). V gave up 0 bases and J gave up 9 bases, with 9 bases separating them. Germline V lookup: CDR1 MNHEY, CDR2 SMNVEV (reference sequence). The CDR3 length is 14 residues.

A word on this clonotype: A much larger clonotype is one base distant, so this may be a read error. The chain couples TRBV5-1 to TRBJ2-7; D may be TRBD2 (6 bases). The CDR3 extends over 13 amino acids. Per germline, CDR1 SGHRS and CDR2 YFSETQ. Trimming took off 4 bases at V and 9 bases at J, with 17 bases between the two ends. CDR3 region: CASSRSGSRGQYF. CDR3 DNA: TGCGCCAGCAGCCGGAGCGGGTCTCGCGGGCAGTACTTC.